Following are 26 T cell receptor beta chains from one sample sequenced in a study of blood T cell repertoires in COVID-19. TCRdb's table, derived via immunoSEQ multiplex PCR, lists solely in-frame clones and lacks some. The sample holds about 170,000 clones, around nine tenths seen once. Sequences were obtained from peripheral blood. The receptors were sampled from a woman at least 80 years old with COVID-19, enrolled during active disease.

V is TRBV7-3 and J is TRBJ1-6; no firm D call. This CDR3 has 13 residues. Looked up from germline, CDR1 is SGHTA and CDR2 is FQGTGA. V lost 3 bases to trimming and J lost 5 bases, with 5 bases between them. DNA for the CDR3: TGTGCCAGCAGCTTTCGGGATAATTCACCCCTCCACTTT. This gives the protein CASSFRDNSPLHF.

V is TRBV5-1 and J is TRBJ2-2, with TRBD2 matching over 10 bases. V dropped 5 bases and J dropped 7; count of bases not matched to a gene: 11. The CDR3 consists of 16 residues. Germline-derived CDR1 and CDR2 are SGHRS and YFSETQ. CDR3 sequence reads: CASSLMGTSVSGELFF. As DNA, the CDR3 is TGCGCCAGCAGTTTGATGGGGACTAGCGTCAGCGGGGAGCTGTTTTTT.

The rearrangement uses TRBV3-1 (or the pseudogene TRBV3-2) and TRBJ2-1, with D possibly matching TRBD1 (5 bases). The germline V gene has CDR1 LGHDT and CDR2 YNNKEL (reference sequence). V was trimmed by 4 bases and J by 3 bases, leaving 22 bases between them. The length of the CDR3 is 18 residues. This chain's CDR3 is CASSPKIGLSGLYNEQFF. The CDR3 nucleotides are TGTGCCAGCAGCCCCAAGATTGGTCTTTCAGGGCTCTACAATGAGCAGTTCTTC.

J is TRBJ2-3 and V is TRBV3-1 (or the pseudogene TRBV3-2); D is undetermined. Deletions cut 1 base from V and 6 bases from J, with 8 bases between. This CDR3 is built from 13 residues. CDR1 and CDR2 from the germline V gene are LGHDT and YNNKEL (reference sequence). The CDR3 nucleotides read TGTGCCAGCAGCCAAGCCCCCGGGGATACGCAGTATTTT. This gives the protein CASSQAPGDTQYF.

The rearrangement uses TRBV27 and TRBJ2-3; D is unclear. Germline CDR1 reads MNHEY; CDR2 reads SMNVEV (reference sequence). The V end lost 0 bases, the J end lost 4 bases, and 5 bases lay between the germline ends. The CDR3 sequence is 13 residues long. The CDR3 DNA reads TGTGCCAGCAGTTTATCGAGGTCAGATACGCAGTATTTT. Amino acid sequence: CASSLSRSDTQYF.

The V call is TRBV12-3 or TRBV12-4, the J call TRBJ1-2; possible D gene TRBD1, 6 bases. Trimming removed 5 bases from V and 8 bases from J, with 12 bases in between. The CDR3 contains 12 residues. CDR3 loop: CASSPGTLGYTF. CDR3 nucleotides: TGTGCCAGCAGTCCAGGGACATTAGGCTACACCTTC.

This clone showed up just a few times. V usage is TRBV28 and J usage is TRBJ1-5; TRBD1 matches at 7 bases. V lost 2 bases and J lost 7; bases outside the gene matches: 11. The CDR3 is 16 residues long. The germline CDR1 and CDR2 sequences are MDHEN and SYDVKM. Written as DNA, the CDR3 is TGTGCCAGCAGTTTAATAATCGGCAGGGGGAGGCAGCCCCAGCATTTT. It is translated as CASSLIIGRGRQPQHF.

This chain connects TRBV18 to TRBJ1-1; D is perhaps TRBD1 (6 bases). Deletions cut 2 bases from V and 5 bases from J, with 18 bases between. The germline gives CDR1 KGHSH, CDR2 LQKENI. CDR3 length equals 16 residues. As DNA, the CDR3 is TGTGCCAGCTCACCAACCGGGGCGGGGGCGGAAACTGAAGCTTTCTTT. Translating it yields CASSPTGAGAETEAFF.

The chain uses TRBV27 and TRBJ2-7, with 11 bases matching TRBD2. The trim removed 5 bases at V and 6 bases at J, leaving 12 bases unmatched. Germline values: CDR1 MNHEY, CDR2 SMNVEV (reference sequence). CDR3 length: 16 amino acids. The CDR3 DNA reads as TGTGCCAGCAGTCGCACTAGCGGGAGTGTCCCGGGCGAGCAGTACTTC. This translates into CASSRTSGSVPGEQYF.

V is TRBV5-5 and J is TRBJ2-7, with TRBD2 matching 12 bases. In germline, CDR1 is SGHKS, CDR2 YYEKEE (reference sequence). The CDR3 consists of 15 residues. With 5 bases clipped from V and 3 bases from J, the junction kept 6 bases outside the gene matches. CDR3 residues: CASSSPGLAGYEQYF. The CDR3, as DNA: TGTGCCAGCAGTTCTCCGGGACTAGCGGGCTACGAGCAGTACTTC.

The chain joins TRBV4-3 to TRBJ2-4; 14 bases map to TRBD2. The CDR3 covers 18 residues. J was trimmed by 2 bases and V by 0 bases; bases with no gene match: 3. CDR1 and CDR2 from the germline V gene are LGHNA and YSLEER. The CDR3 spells CASSQDGTSGRSKNIQYF. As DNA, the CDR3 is TGCGCCAGCAGCCAAGATGGGACTAGCGGGAGATCCAAAAACATTCAGTACTTC.

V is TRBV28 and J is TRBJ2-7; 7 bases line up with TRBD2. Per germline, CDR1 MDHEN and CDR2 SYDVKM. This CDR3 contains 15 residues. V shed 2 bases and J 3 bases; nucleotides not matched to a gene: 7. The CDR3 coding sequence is TGTGCCAGCAGTTTAACAGCGGGATTCCTCTACGAGCAGTACTTC. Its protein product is CASSLTAGFLYEQYF.

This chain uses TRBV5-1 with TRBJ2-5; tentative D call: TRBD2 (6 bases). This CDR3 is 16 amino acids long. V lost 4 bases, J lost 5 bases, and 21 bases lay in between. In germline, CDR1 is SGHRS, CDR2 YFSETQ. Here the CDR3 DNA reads TGCGCCAGCAGCACGGGACTCGTGGCGGGAAGGGAGACCCAGTACTTC. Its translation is CASSTGLVAGRETQYF.

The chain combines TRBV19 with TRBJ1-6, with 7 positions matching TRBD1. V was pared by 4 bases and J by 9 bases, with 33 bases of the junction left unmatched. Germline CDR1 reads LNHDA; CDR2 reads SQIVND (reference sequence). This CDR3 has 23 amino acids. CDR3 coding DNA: TGTGCCAGTAGTACACCCACCGCCTCGCGTACAGGGGTTGAGGGGGCCTTTTTTTCACCCCTCCACTTT. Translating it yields CASSTPTASRTGVEGAFFSPLHF.

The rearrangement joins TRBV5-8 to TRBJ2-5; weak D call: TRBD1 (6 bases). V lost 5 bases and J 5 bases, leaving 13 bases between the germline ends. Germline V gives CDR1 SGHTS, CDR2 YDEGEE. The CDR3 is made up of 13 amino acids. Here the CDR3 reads CASRPQGRETQYF. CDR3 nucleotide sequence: TGTGCCAGCAGACCCCAGGGGCGGGAGACCCAGTACTTC.

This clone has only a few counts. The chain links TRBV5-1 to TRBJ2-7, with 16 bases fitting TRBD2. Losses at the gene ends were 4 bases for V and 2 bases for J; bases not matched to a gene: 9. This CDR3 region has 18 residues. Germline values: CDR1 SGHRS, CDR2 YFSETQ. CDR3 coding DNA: TGCGCCAGCAGCCACGGGACTAGCGGGAGGGATAGGGCCTACGAGCAGTACTTC. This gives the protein CASSHGTSGRDRAYEQYF.

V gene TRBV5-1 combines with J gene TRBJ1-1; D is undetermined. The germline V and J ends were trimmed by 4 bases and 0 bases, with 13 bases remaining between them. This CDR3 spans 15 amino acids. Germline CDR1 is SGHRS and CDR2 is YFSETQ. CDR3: CASSPTGNLNTEAFF. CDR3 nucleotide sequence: TGCGCCAGCAGCCCTACTGGTAATTTGAACACTGAAGCTTTCTTT.

In DNA form, the CDR3 reads TGTGCCAGCAGTGAACAGGACTCCTACGAGCAGTACTTC. It encodes CASSEQDSYEQYF. The chain couples TRBV6-1 to TRBJ2-7; D call uncertain. V lost 2 bases, J lost 0 bases, and 5 bases lay in between. The CDR3 totals 13 residues. In germline, CDR1 is MNHNS, CDR2 SASEGT.

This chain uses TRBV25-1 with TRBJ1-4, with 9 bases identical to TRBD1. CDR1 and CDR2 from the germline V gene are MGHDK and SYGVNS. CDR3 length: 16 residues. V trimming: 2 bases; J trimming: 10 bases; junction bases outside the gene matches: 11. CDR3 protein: CASSEKVGQGFGKLFF. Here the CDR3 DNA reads TGTGCCAGCAGTGAAAAAGTCGGACAGGGGTTTGGAAAACTGTTTTTT. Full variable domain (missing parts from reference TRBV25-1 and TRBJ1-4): EADIYQTPRYLVIGTGKKITLECSQTMGHDKMYWYQQDPGMELHLIHYSYGVNSTEKGDLSSESTVSRIRTEHFPLTLESARPSHTSQYLCASSEKVGQGFGKLFFGSGTQLSVL.

CDR3 in amino acids: CASSQGSTAAEAFF. DNA of the CDR3: TGTGCCAGCAGCCAAGGTTCTACGGCGGCTGAAGCTTTCTTT. This chain joins TRBV3-1 (or the pseudogene TRBV3-2) and TRBJ1-1; D remains ambiguous. CDR1 LGHDT and CDR2 YNNKEL come from the germline V gene (reference sequence). The V end lost 1 base, the J end lost 6 bases, and 12 bases lay between the germline ends. The CDR3 has 14 residues.

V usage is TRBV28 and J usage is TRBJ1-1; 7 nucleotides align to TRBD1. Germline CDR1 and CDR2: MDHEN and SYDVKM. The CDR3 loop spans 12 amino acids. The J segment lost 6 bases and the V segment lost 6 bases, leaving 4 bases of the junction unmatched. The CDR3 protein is CASRPGQAEAFF. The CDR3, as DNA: TGTGCCAGCAGACCCGGACAGGCTGAAGCTTTCTTT.

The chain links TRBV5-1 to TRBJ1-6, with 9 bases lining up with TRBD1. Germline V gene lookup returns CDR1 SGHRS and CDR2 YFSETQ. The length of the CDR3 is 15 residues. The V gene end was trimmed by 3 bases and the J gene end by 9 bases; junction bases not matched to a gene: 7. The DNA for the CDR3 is TGCGCCAGCAGCTCGGGACAGGGATCGGGTTCACCCCTCCACTTT. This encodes CASSSGQGSGSPLHF.

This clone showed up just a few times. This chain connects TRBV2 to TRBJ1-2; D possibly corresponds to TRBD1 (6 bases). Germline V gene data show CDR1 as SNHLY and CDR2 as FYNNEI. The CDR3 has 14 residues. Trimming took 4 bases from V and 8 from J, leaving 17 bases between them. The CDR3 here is CASSADRPEEGYTF. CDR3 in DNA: TGTGCCAGCAGTGCCGACAGGCCGGAGGAGGGCTACACCTTC.

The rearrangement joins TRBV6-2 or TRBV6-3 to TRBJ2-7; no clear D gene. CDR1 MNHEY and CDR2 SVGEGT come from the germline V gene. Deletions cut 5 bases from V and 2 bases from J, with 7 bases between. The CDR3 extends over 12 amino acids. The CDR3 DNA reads TGTGCCAGCAGTACCACAACCTACGAGCAGTACTTC. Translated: CASSTTTYEQYF.

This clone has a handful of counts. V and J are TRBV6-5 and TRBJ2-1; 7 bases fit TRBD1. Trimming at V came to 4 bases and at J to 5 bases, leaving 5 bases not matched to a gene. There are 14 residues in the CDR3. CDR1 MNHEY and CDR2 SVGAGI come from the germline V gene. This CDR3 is CASSSRTGHNEQFF. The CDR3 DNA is TGTGCCAGCAGTTCCCGGACAGGTCACAATGAGCAGTTCTTC.

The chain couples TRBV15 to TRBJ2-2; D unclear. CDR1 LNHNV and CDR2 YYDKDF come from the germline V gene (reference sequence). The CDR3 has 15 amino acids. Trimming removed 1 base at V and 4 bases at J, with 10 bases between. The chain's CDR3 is CATSRAAPLTGELFF. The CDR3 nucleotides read TGTGCCACCAGCAGAGCCGCGCCCCTCACCGGGGAGCTGTTTTTT.